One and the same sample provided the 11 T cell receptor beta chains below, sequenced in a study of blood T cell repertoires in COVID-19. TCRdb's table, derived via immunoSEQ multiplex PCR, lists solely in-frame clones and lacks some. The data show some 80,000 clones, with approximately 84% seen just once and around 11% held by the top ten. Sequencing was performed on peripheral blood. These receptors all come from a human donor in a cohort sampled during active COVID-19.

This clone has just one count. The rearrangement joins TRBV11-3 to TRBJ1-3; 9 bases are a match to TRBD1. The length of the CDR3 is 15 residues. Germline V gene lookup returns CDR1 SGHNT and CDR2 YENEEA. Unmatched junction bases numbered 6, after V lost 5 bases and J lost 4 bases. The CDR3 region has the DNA TGTGCCAGCAGCGAGGGGACAGGGACGGGAAACACCATATATTTT. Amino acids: CASSEGTGTGNTIYF.

CDR3 region: CASSLTDTQETQYF. CDR3 in DNA: TGTGCCAGCTCACTGACAGATACCCAAGAGACCCAGTACTTC. The V call is TRBV18, the J call TRBJ2-5; D is perhaps TRBD1 (5 bases). V was cut by 4 bases and J by 1 base, with 10 bases left in between. Germline V gene sequence: CDR1 KGHSH, CDR2 LQKENI. This CDR3 region has 14 residues.

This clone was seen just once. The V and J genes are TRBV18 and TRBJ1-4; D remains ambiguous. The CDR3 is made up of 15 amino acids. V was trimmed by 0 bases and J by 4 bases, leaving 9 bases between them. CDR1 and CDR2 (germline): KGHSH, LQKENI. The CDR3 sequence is CASSPPAHYNEKLFF. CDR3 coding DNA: TGTGCCAGCTCACCACCGGCGCACTATAATGAAAAACTGTTTTTT.

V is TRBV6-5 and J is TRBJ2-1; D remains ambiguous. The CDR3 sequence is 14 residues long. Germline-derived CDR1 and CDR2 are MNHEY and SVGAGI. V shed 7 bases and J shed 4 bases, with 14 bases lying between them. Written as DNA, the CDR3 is TGTGCCAGCATTCCAGCCGGGTGGTACAATGAGCAGTTCTTC. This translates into CASIPAGWYNEQFF.

The CDR3 DNA reads TGCGCCAGCAGCCAAGTGGGCAATAACTATGGCTACACCTTC. Translating it yields CASSQVGNNYGYTF. The chain is built from TRBV4-1 and TRBJ1-2, with no clear D. This CDR3 is 14 amino acids long. Germline-derived CDR1 and CDR2 are MGHRA and YSYEKL. Trimming took off 1 base at V and 1 base at J, with 7 bases between the two ends.

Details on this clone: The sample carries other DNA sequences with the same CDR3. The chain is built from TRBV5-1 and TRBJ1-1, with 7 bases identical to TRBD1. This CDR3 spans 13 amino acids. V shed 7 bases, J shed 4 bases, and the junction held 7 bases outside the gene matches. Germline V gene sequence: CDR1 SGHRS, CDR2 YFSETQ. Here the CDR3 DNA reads TGCGCCAGCTCGGACCAGGGGGGCACTGAAGCTTTCTTT. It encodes CASSDQGGTEAFF.

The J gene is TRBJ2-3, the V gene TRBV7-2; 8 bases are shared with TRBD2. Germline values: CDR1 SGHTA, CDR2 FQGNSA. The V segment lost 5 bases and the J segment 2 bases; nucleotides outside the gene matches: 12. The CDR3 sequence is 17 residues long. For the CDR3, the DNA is TGTGCCAGCAGCGTTAGCGGGGCAAAAAGATTCACAGATACGCAGTATTTT. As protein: CASSVSGAKRFTDTQYF.

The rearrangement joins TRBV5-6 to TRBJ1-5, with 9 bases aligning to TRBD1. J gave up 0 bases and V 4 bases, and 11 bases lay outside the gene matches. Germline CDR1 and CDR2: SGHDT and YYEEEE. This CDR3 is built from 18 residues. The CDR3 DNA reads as TGTGCCAGCAGCCTCAGACTGACAGGGGGGGGTAGCAATCAGCCCCAGCATTTT. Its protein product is CASSLRLTGGGSNQPQHF.

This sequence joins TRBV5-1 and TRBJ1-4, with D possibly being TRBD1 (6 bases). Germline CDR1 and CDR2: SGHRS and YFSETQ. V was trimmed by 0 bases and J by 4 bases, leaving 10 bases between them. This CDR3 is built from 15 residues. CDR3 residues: CASSLVGQLNEKLFF. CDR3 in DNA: TGCGCCAGCAGCTTGGTAGGACAGCTTAATGAAAAACTGTTTTTT.

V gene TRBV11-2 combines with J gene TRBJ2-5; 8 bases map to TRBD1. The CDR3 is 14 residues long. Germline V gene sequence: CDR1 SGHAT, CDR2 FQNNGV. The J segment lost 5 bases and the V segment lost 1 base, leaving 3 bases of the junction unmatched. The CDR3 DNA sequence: TGTGCCAGCAGCTTAGGCAGGGGGCAGGAGACCCAGTACTTC. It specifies CASSLGRGQETQYF.

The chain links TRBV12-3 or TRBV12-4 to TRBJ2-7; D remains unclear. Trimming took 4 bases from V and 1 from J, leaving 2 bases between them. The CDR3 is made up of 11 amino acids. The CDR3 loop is CASSSSYEQYF. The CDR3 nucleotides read TGTGCCAGCAGTTCATCCTACGAGCAGTACTTC.